Listed below are T cell receptor beta chains from one sample, sequenced in a study of blood T cell repertoires in COVID-19. Sequenced by immunoSEQ multiplex PCR; TCRdb stores in-frame clones only, minus some. Of hundreds of thousands of clones listed, roughly 80% are singletons. Sequencing used peripheral blood. These receptors originate from a man at least 80 years old with acute or convalescent COVID-19. Each CDR3 is given with its conserved first and last residue. Fields, in order: D gene, J gene, V gene, clone size, CDR3 protein, CDR3 DNA. A D gene is named only where the DNA matches it firmly. Size tells how often a clone was seen (once, few, many) or the class of an expanded clone, and some rows leave it out.

>.|TRBJ1-1|TRBV3-1/TRBV3-2|.
CASSPRGNTEAFF
TGTGCCAGCAGCCCCCGAGGGAACACTGAAGCTTTCTTT
>TRBD1|TRBJ2-7|TRBV11-2|.
CASSLARTGSYEQYF
TGTGCCAGCAGCTTAGCCAGGACAGGGTCCTACGAGCAGTACTTC
>.|TRBJ1-5|TRBV5-1|.
CASSLAGRGNQPQHF
TGCGCCAGCAGCTTGGCCGGCAGGGGCAATCAGCCCCAGCATTTT
>TRBD1|TRBJ1-1|TRBV9|.
CASTRQGMNTEAFF
TGTGCCAGCACCAGACAGGGCATGAACACTGAAGCTTTCTTT
>TRBD1|TRBJ1-5|TRBV23-1|few
CASSQYRRTGNQPQHF
TGCGCCAGCAGTCAATATCGTAGGACAGGAAATCAGCCCCAGCATTTT
>.|TRBJ1-4|TRBV9|.
CASSVESGQGGKLFF
TGTGCCAGCAGCGTAGAATCCGGGCAGGGCGGAAAACTGTTTTTT
>.|TRBJ1-2|TRBV6-5|once
CASVTNGARLNHTF
TGTGCCAGCGTAACTAATGGCGCCCGGCTAAACCACACCTTC
>.|TRBJ1-5|TRBV7-9|.
CASSLGTEYQPQHF
TGTGCCAGCAGCTTAGGCACGGAGTATCAGCCCCAGCATTTT
>TRBD2|TRBJ2-7|TRBV6-1|.
CASGEAGGLGEQYF
TGTGCCAGCGGGGAAGCGGGAGGTCTGGGCGAGCAGTACTTC
>TRBD1|TRBJ2-3|TRBV28|.
CASSGRQGIPSTDTQYF
TGTGCCAGCAGTGGGAGACAGGGCATACCTAGCACAGATACGCAGTATTTT
>TRBD2|TRBJ2-4|TRBV12-3/TRBV12-4|.
CASRTGGNIQYF
TGTGCCAGCAGGACGGGGGGGAACATTCAGTACTTC
>TRBD2|TRBJ2-3|TRBV7-6|many
CASSLWAGGTDTQYF
TGTGCCAGCAGCCTGTGGGCGGGGGGGACAGATACGCAGTATTTT
>.|TRBJ2-2|TRBV5-5|.
CASSWWGRGNTGELFF
TGTGCCAGCAGCTGGTGGGGCAGGGGTAATACCGGGGAGCTGTTTTTT
>TRBD1|TRBJ2-7|TRBV7-9|few
CASSAQGAIHEQYF
TGTGCCAGCAGCGCACAGGGGGCGATCCACGAGCAGTACTTC
>.|TRBJ2-2|TRBV18|.
CASSLDRLDTGELFF
TGTGCCAGCTCACTAGACAGGTTGGACACCGGGGAGCTGTTTTTT
>TRBD1|TRBJ1-2|TRBV19|.
CASSIGDRMLRDYGYTF
TGTGCCAGTAGTATCGGGGACAGGATGCTAAGGGACTATGGCTACACCTTC
>TRBD1|TRBJ1-2|TRBV5-6|.
CASSRPGGQGFYGYTF
TGTGCCAGCAGTCGCCCAGGGGGACAGGGGTTTTACGGCTACACCTTC
>TRBD1|TRBJ1-4|TRBV7-9|.
CASSRIQGQGYEKLFF
TGTGCCAGCAGCCGAATTCAGGGACAGGGTTATGAAAAACTGTTTTTT
>TRBD1|TRBJ1-1|TRBV10-3|.
CAISPGGRYTEAFF
TGTGCCATCAGTCCAGGGGGCAGGTACACTGAAGCTTTCTTT
>TRBD2|TRBJ2-7|TRBV18|once
CASSPGEGLLRPYEQYF
TGTGCCAGCTCACCAGGGGAGGGGCTACTACGGCCCTACGAGCAGTACTTC
>.|TRBJ1-2|TRBV7-2|few
CASSLDVAQGSRYGYTF
TGTGCCAGCAGCTTAGATGTAGCCCAGGGTTCAAGGTATGGCTACACCTTC
>TRBD1|TRBJ1-5|TRBV7-8|.
CASSSSRGAGVNQPQHF
TGTGCCAGCAGCTCCAGCAGGGGGGCGGGTGTCAATCAGCCCCAGCATTTT
>.|TRBJ1-1|TRBV7-9|.
CASSPPRTKNTEAFF
TGTGCCAGCAGCCCCCCGCGGACAAAGAACACTGAAGCTTTCTTT
>.|TRBJ2-7|TRBV7-2|.
CASSVTGTSIHEQYF
TGTGCCAGCAGCGTAACCGGGACATCTATCCACGAGCAGTACTTC
>.|TRBJ1-3|TRBV5-6|.
CASSRMGGRSGNTIYF
TGTGCCAGCAGCCGGATGGGGGGTAGATCTGGAAACACCATATATTTT
>TRBD2|TRBJ2-3|TRBV6-1|.
CASSERTSGRVVRTDTQYF
TGTGCCAGCAGTGAACGGACTAGCGGGAGGGTGGTGCGCACAGATACGCAGTATTTT